The 26 T cell receptor beta chains listed next were all sequenced from one sample in a study of identical twins. Via MiXCR, TCRdb re-called the 5' RACE reads, giving one row per CDR3 protein. The table lists some 500,000 distinct CDR3 sequences, roughly 9.9% of them singletons, with roughly 3% in the top ten. These data are also associated with another study on yellow fever vaccine responses in identical twins.

Input material: PBMCs. The receptors derive from a woman between 18 and 29 years old in good health.

The CDR3 bases are TGTGCCAGCAGCCAAGTCCTTTCATCTGGGGACAATGAGCAGTTCTTC. It translates to CASSQVLSSGDNEQFF. The chain joins TRBV3-1 to TRBJ2-1; D gene uncertain. The CDR3 totals 16 residues. The ends were cut back, 1 base at V and 5 bases at J, with 15 bases in the middle. Germline CDR1 reads LGHDT; CDR2 reads YNNKEL (reference sequence).

This clonotype came up many times. This chain links TRBV6-1 with TRBJ2-7; 7 bases line up with TRBD1. This CDR3 comprises 14 residues. Germline-derived CDR1 and CDR2 are MNHNS and SASEGT. After removal of 6 bases from V and 3 bases from J, the junction contained 8 bases not matched to a gene. CDR3 sequence: CASSPDRENYEQYF. For the CDR3, the DNA is TGTGCCAGCAGCCCAGACAGGGAAAACTACGAGCAGTACTTC.

This clonotype showed up just once. The chain employs TRBV27 and TRBJ2-1; no reliable D call. With 0 bases removed from V and 6 bases from J, the gap between germline ends came to 12 bases. The CDR3 length is 15 residues. Germline V gives CDR1 MNHEY, CDR2 SMNVEV (reference sequence). This CDR3 is CASSLSPASFNEQFF. The CDR3 nucleotides are TGTGCCAGCAGTTTATCGCCGGCTAGTTTCAATGAGCAGTTCTTC.

This clonotype came up a few times. This chain links TRBV5-1 with TRBJ1-4, with 8 bases identical to TRBD1. The CDR3 loop spans 16 amino acids. The trim removed 4 bases at V and 4 bases at J, leaving 9 bases unmatched. Per germline, CDR1 SGHRS and CDR2 YFSETQ. As DNA, the CDR3 is TGCGCCAGCAGCGACAGGGGACGTCCTTATAATGAAAAACTGTTTTTT. As protein: CASSDRGRPYNEKLFF.

The chain combines TRBV10-3 with TRBJ2-1, with TRBD2 matching 7 bases. The CDR3 spans 18 residues. Germline V CDR1 and CDR2: ENHRY, SYGVKD. The J segment lost 4 bases and the V segment lost 10 bases, leaving 22 bases of the junction unmatched. CDR3 in amino acids: CANHHTSETKQRYNEQFF. CDR3 DNA: TGTGCCAATCACCATACTAGCGAGACAAAACAAAGGTACAATGAGCAGTTCTTC.

This sequence joins TRBV15 and TRBJ2-5; no reliable D call. The CDR3 consists of 14 residues. Per the germline V gene, CDR1 is LNHNV and CDR2 is YYDKDF (reference sequence). V gave up 2 bases and J gave up 4 bases, with 11 bases separating them. This CDR3 is CATSRRWAPETQYF. Here the CDR3 DNA reads TGTGCCACCAGCAGAAGGTGGGCCCCAGAGACCCAGTACTTC.

This clonotype was counted many times. V gene TRBV5-6 combines with J gene TRBJ2-4; 8 bases match TRBD1. CDR1 is SGHDT, CDR2 YYEEEE, per germline. Trimming at V came to 7 bases and at J to 0 bases, leaving 6 bases not matched to a gene. The CDR3 is 15 amino acids. CDR3 nucleotides: TGTGCCAGCCAAGAACAGGGGGTAGCCAAAAACATTCAGTACTTC. Encoded protein: CASQEQGVAKNIQYF.

CDR3 sequence: CSVQAGRGDTQYF. The DNA of the CDR3 is TGCAGCGTTCAAGCGGGGCGGGGGGATACGCAGTATTTT. The rearrangement uses TRBV29-1 and TRBJ2-3, with 7 positions matching TRBD2. This CDR3 is built from 13 residues. The ends lost 5 bases at V and 6 bases at J; junction bases unmatched: 8. Looked up from germline, CDR1 is SQVTM and CDR2 is ANQGSEA.

This clonotype was observed many times. This sequence joins TRBV29-1 and TRBJ2-5; TRBD2 agrees at 8 bases. After removal of 7 bases from V and 9 bases from J, the junction contained 22 bases not matched to a gene. The CDR3 sequence is 16 residues long. CDR1 is SQVTM and CDR2 is ANQGSEA in the germline V gene. CDR3 sequence: CSAAGRGLDYYQAQYF. The CDR3 DNA reads as TGCAGCGCCGCTGGACGGGGACTAGACTACTATCAGGCCCAGTACTTC. Supplemented by reference TRBV29-1 and TRBJ2-5, the full variable domain reads SAVISQKPSRDICQRGTSLTIQCQVDSQVTMMFWYRQQPGQSLTLIATANQGSEATYESGFVIDKFPISRPNLTFSTLTVSNMSPEDSSIYLCSAAGRGLDYYQAQYFGPGTRLLVL.

At least ten counts were recorded for this clonotype. This rearrangement joins TRBV12-3 or TRBV12-4 to TRBJ2-5; the D gene is possibly TRBD2 (6 bases). V lost 7 bases and J lost 7, with 16 bases in between. The CDR3 contains 13 residues. The CDR3 DNA is TGTGCCAGCAACGCCGCGGGATTAGGGACCCAGTACTTC. Amino acid sequence: CASNAAGLGTQYF.

This clonotype showed up just a few times. V and J are TRBV4-2 and TRBJ2-7; 13 bases map to TRBD2. Germline CDR1 is LGHNA and CDR2 is YNFKEQ. The CDR3 is 16 amino acids. With V trimmed by 4 bases and J by 2 bases, 5 bases remained unmatched. The CDR3 is CASSPGTSGDPYEQYF. In DNA, the CDR3 is TGTGCCAGCAGCCCGGGGACTAGCGGGGATCCCTACGAGCAGTACTTC.

Only a few counts were recorded for this clonotype. V is TRBV6-2 or TRBV6-3 and J is TRBJ2-3, with TRBD2 matching over 14 bases. The ends lost 4 bases at V and 1 base at J; junction bases unmatched: 1. CDR3 size: 16 residues. Looked up from germline, CDR1 is MNHEY and CDR2 is SVGEGT. CDR3 DNA: TGTGCCAGCAGTTCGACTAGCGGGGGGGGCACAGATACGCAGTATTTT. It codes for CASSSTSGGGTDTQYF.

In its sample, this clonotype was seen a few times. The V call is TRBV6-5, the J call TRBJ2-7; D unresolved. The CDR3 has 11 residues. Germline loops: CDR1 MNHEY, CDR2 SVGAGI. The germline V and J ends were trimmed by 2 bases and 11 bases, with 10 bases remaining between them. The CDR3 sequence: CASSYRAEEYF. CDR3 coding DNA: TGTGCCAGCAGTTACAGGGCCGAAGAGTACTTC.

This clonotype was detected a few times. V gene TRBV5-1 combines with J gene TRBJ2-1; weak D call: TRBD1 (6 bases). The CDR3 consists of 14 residues. Trimming shortened V by 3 bases and J by 8 bases, and 15 bases separated the two germline ends. The germline V gene encodes CDR1 SGHRS and CDR2 YFSETQ. CDR3 coding DNA: TGCGCCAGCAGCTCGACGACAGGCACTCATGAGCAGTTCTTC. It specifies CASSSTTGTHEQFF.

This sequence joins TRBV30 and TRBJ2-7, with 9 bases matching TRBD1. Per the germline V gene, CDR1 is GTSNPN and CDR2 is SVGIG (reference sequence). This CDR3 has 15 residues. V lost 5 bases and J lost 5; bases outside the gene matches: 13. CDR3 amino acids: CAWGTLGQGRNEQYF. The DNA of the CDR3 is TGTGCCTGGGGAACGTTGGGACAGGGAAGAAACGAGCAGTACTTC.

This clonotype was seen at least ten times. The chain uses TRBV20-1 and TRBJ2-5; TRBD2 might be the D (6 bases). In germline, CDR1 is DFQATT, CDR2 SNEGSKA (reference sequence). CDR3 length: 14 residues. The ends were cut back, 1 base at V and 2 bases at J, with 11 bases in the middle. The CDR3 DNA sequence: TGCAGTGCTAGAGGGGGGACTTCGCAAGAGACCCAGTACTTC. Encoded protein: CSARGGTSQETQYF.

V is TRBV7-8 and J is TRBJ2-7; 7 positions match TRBD1. After removal of 5 bases from V and 2 bases from J, the junction contained 6 bases not matched to a gene. This CDR3 spans 14 amino acids. Germline V gene lookup returns CDR1 SGHVS and CDR2 FQNEAQ. The CDR3 sequence: CASSPDRSTYEQYF. Here the CDR3 DNA reads TGTGCCAGCAGCCCGGACAGGTCCACCTACGAGCAGTACTTC.

V gene TRBV9 combines with J gene TRBJ2-7; D may be TRBD1 (6 bases). The germline V gene encodes CDR1 SGDLS and CDR2 YYNGEE. V gave up 3 bases and J gave up 3 bases, with 16 bases separating them. The CDR3 loop spans 15 amino acids. The CDR3 loop is CASSATGTANYEQYF. CDR3 nucleotide sequence: TGTGCCAGCAGCGCGACAGGTACGGCCAACTACGAGCAGTACTTC.

The chain combines TRBV29-1 with TRBJ2-7; tentative D call: TRBD1 (5 bases). The CDR3 runs 15 residues. Trimming cost V 0 bases and J 2 bases, with 14 bases left between them. The germline V gene has CDR1 SQVTM and CDR2 ANQGSEA. CDR3 sequence: CSVEDPVGAPYEQYF. The DNA of the CDR3 is TGCAGCGTTGAAGATCCTGTTGGGGCCCCCTACGAGCAGTACTTC.

With respect to this clonotype: The CDR3 carries no conserved terminal phenylalanine or tryptophan, so it likely arises from a read error. The V gene is TRBV5-1, the J gene TRBJ2-1, with TRBD2 matching 10 bases. In germline, CDR1 is SGHRS, CDR2 YFSETQ. V shed 4 bases and J 0 bases; nucleotides not matched to a gene: 1. This CDR3 has 15 amino acids. The DNA of the CDR3 is TGCGCCAGCAGCAGACTAGCGGGCTCCTACAATGAGCAGTTCATC. Protein sequence: CASSRLAGSYNEQFI.

This clonotype was seen more than once but under ten times. The V and J genes are TRBV27 and TRBJ2-7; the match to TRBD2 covers 10 bases. V lost 1 base and J lost 3; bases outside the gene matches: 3. The CDR3 consists of 15 residues. Looked up from germline, CDR1 is MNHEY and CDR2 is SMNVEV (reference sequence). CDR3 protein: CASSLFPSGSYEQYF. The CDR3 nucleotides are TGTGCCAGCAGTTTATTCCCTAGCGGGAGCTACGAGCAGTACTTC.

Only a few counts were recorded for this clonotype. The chain couples TRBV6-1 to TRBJ1-2, with TRBD1 matching over 8 bases. The CDR3 runs to 17 residues. The germline CDR1 and CDR2 sequences are MNHNS and SASEGT. J lost 5 bases, V lost 5 bases, and 16 bases had no gene match. The CDR3 DNA follows: TGTGCCAGCAGTCATCACTCGACAGGGGCAATTAGATATGGCTACACCTTC. Its protein is CASSHHSTGAIRYGYTF.

This clonotype has more than one count but fewer than ten. The rearrangement uses TRBV5-4 and TRBJ2-7, with 12 bases aligning to TRBD1. The germline gives CDR1 SGHNT, CDR2 YYREEE (reference sequence). CDR3 size: 17 residues. The junction had 9 bases not matched to a gene; V was cut back by 3 bases and J by 2 bases. The CDR3 is CASSSRDRGRNTYEQYF. CDR3 coding DNA: TGTGCCAGCAGCTCCCGGGACAGGGGGCGAAACACCTACGAGCAGTACTTC.

This clonotype was recorded at least ten times. One end of the junction is discordant with germline, which a read error may explain. V usage is TRBV7-7 and J usage is TRBJ2-2, with TRBD2 matching 7 bases. Germline V lookup: CDR1 SSHAT, CDR2 FNYEAQ (reference sequence). The CDR3 has 16 amino acids. The DNA for the CDR3 is TGTGCTAGCAGCAATCTGGCGGGAGCGGTCCCCGGGGAGCTGTTTTTT. Residues: CASSNLAGAVPGELFF.

This clonotype was recorded at least ten times. V and J are TRBV5-1 and TRBJ2-3; 9 nucleotides agree with TRBD2. Trimming cost V 0 bases and J 7 bases; bases outside gene matches: 3. This CDR3 region has 14 residues. Germline CDR1 and CDR2: SGHRS and YFSETQ. Here the CDR3 reads CASSLVSGSNTQYF. DNA for the CDR3: TGCGCCAGCAGCTTGGTTAGCGGGAGTAATACGCAGTATTTT.

The gene calls are TRBV30 and TRBJ1-4; TRBD1 matches 9 bases. Looked up from germline, CDR1 is GTSNPN and CDR2 is SVGIG (reference sequence). The CDR3 sequence is 13 residues long. Losses at the gene ends were 3 bases for V and 8 bases for J; bases not matched to a gene: 4. Here the CDR3 reads CAWRPTGGEKLFF. DNA of the CDR3: TGTGCCTGGAGGCCGACAGGGGGGGAAAAACTGTTTTTT.